These 4 T cell receptor beta chains originate from one sample sequenced in a study of blood T cell repertoires in COVID-19. Produced via immunoSEQ multiplex PCR; TCRdb's table is partial and in-frame only. The sample records 75,000 to 95,000 clones, approximately 90% being singletons. The sequencing input was peripheral blood. These receptors were obtained from a human donor in a cohort sampled during active COVID-19.

This clone appeared once. J is TRBJ1-2 and V is TRBV10-3, with 7 bases that match TRBD1. V lost 3 bases and J lost 6; bases outside the gene matches: 7. From germline, CDR1 is ENHRY and CDR2 SYGVKD. The CDR3 totals 14 residues. In nucleotides, the CDR3 is TGTGCCATCAGTGACCGACAGGGTGGGGATGGCTACACCTTC. Its protein product is CAISDRQGGDGYTF.

This clone occurred a few times. V is TRBV19 and J is TRBJ2-4; 7 nucleotides match TRBD1. CDR3 length: 15 amino acids. Germline values: CDR1 LNHDA, CDR2 SQIVND (reference sequence). The V segment lost 9 bases and the J segment 0 bases; nucleotides outside the gene matches: 8. This chain's CDR3 is CASSGQELAKNIQYF. CDR3 nucleotide sequence: TGTGCCAGCTCAGGACAGGAACTAGCCAAAAACATTCAGTACTTC. The full variable domain, rest sourced from reference TRBV19 and TRBJ2-4, is DGGITQSPKYLFRKEGQNVTLSCEQNLNHDAMYWYRQDPGQGLRLIYYSQIVNDFQKGDIAEGYSVSREKKESFPLTVTSAQKNPTAFYLCASSGQELAKNIQYFGAGTRLSVL.

The chain recombines TRBV3-1 (or the pseudogene TRBV3-2) with TRBJ2-5; 9 bases align to TRBD2. With 4 bases clipped from V and 9 bases from J, the junction kept 12 bases outside the gene matches. CDR1 and CDR2 from the germline V gene are LGHDT and YNNKEL (reference sequence). The CDR3 covers 15 residues. CDR3: CASSPGTSSQLPQYF. Here the CDR3 DNA reads TGTGCCAGCAGCCCCGGGACTAGCAGCCAACTGCCCCAGTACTTC.

The chain recombines TRBV7-8 with TRBJ2-5, with D perhaps matching TRBD1 (6 bases). Trimming cost V 5 bases and J 2 bases, with 15 bases left between them. This CDR3 region has 15 residues. Looked up from germline, CDR1 is SGHVS and CDR2 is FQNEAQ. CDR3 DNA: TGTGCCAGCAGCCCCCGGTGGGGGCTGCAAGAGACCCAGTACTTC. Residues: CASSPRWGLQETQYF.